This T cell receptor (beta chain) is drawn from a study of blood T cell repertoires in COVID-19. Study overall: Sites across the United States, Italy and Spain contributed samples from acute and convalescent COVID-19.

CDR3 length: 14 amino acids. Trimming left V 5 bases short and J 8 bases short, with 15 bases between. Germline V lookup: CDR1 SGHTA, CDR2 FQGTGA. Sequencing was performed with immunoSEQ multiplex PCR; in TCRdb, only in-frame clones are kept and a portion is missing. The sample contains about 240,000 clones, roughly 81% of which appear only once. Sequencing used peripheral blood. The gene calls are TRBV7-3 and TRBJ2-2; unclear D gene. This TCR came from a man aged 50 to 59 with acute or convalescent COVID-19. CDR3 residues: CASSQISVSGELFF. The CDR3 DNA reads TGTGCCAGCAGCCAAATATCCGTTAGTGGGGAGCTGTTTTTT.